The 18 T cell receptor beta chains given below trace back to one sample, sequenced in a study of blood T cell repertoires in COVID-19. Sequenced by immunoSEQ multiplex PCR; TCRdb stores in-frame clones only, minus some. The sample includes more than 45,000 clones, around nine tenths of them seen just once. Sequences were obtained from peripheral blood. The receptor source for this set is a man in his 70s with acute or convalescent COVID-19.

The V call is TRBV6-5, the J call TRBJ1-1, with unresolved D. The CDR3 totals 13 residues. The V end was cut by 0 bases, the J end by 4 bases, with 6 bases between. The germline CDR1 and CDR2 sequences are MNHEY and SVGAGI. CDR3 coding DNA: TGTGCCAGCAGTTACTCAGCTGTCACTGAAGCTTTCTTT. It is translated as CASSYSAVTEAFF.

V usage is TRBV5-1 and J usage is TRBJ1-1; 7 bases fit TRBD1. CDR3 length: 13 residues. CDR1 and CDR2 (germline): SGHRS, YFSETQ. The V gene end was trimmed by 3 bases and the J gene end by 7 bases; junction bases not matched to a gene: 6. The CDR3 region has the DNA TGCGCCAGCAGCTATAGACAGGGTTTTGAAGCTTTCTTT. This translates into CASSYRQGFEAFF.

This clone was detected a few times. This chain connects TRBV2 to TRBJ2-2; 7 nucleotides agree with TRBD1. CDR1 SNHLY and CDR2 FYNNEI come from the germline V gene. Trimming cost V 6 bases and J 6 bases; bases outside gene matches: 4. The CDR3 sequence is 13 residues long. The CDR3 DNA reads TGTGCCAGCAGGAGGACAGGCCCCGGGGAGCTGTTTTTT. Translated, it gives CASRRTGPGELFF.

V usage is TRBV19 and J usage is TRBJ1-1; D not resolved. The V gene's germline CDR1 is LNHDA and CDR2 SQIVND (reference sequence). The CDR3 is made up of 11 amino acids. CDR3 DNA sequence: TGTGCTACGGTGGACCGGGATGAAGCTTTCTTT. This translates into CATVDRDEAFF.

This chain uses TRBV30 with TRBJ1-3; D gene uncertain. This CDR3 spans 14 amino acids. V dropped 6 bases and J dropped 0 bases, with 12 bases sitting between them. Germline V gene lookup returns CDR1 GTSNPN and CDR2 SVGIG (reference sequence). The CDR3 DNA sequence: TGTGCCTGCCTCTGGGCGGGCTCTGGAAACACCATATATTTT. It translates to CACLWAGSGNTIYF.

The J gene is TRBJ1-2, the V gene TRBV28, with D possibly matching TRBD1 (5 bases). This CDR3 comprises 14 residues. V shed 4 bases and J shed 7 bases, with 16 bases lying between them. Per the germline V gene, CDR1 is MDHEN and CDR2 is SYDVKM. The chain's CDR3 is CASSWRGGVPGYTF. DNA of the CDR3: TGTGCCAGCAGTTGGCGGGGGGGGGTGCCTGGCTACACCTTC.

The V gene is TRBV18, the J gene TRBJ2-1; 7 nucleotides align to TRBD1. The length of the CDR3 is 13 residues. V trimming: 2 bases; J trimming: 6 bases; junction bases outside the gene matches: 1. Germline loops: CDR1 KGHSH, CDR2 LQKENI. Written as DNA, the CDR3 is TGTGCCAGCTCACCAAGGGGGCGCAATGAGCAGTTCTTC. Its translation is CASSPRGRNEQFF.

CDR3 loop: CASSYARQTNSPLHF. CDR3 in DNA: TGTGCCAGCAGTTACGCCCGACAGACAAATTCACCCCTCCACTTT. The gene calls are TRBV6-2 or TRBV6-3 and TRBJ1-6, with D possibly TRBD1 on 5 matching bases. The V gene's germline CDR1 is MNHEY and CDR2 SVGEGT. The CDR3 covers 15 residues. V was clipped by 2 bases and J by 7 bases, with 12 bases between them.

This sequence joins TRBV3-1 (or the pseudogene TRBV3-2) and TRBJ2-7, with 7 bases lining up with TRBD2. The germline V gene encodes CDR1 LGHDT and CDR2 YNNKEL (reference sequence). This CDR3 has 15 residues. Unmatched junction bases numbered 7, after V lost 5 bases and J lost 0 bases. CDR3 amino acids: CASSESGASSYEQYF. For the CDR3, the DNA is TGTGCCAGCAGCGAAAGCGGGGCGAGCTCCTACGAGCAGTACTTC.

The chain joins TRBV9 to TRBJ1-2; maybe TRBD1 (5 bases). The CDR3 extends over 15 amino acids. CDR1 and CDR2 (germline): SGDLS, YYNGEE. V lost 4 bases and J 2 bases, leaving 15 bases between the germline ends. CDR3 amino acids: CASSRGPGLNYGYTF. CDR3 nucleotides: TGTGCCAGCAGCCGCGGTCCAGGGTTGAACTATGGCTACACCTTC.

The chain is built from TRBV10-3 and TRBJ2-2; 8 bases fit TRBD1. Germline lookup yields CDR1 ENHRY and CDR2 SYGVKD. With 5 bases clipped from V and 4 bases from J, the junction kept 9 bases outside the gene matches. The CDR3 runs to 16 residues. For the CDR3, the DNA is TGTGCCATCAGTTCCGGACAGGGCCGGGGCACCGGGGAGCTGTTTTTT. Translating it yields CAISSGQGRGTGELFF.

This clone appeared a single time. The chain couples TRBV6-1 to TRBJ1-2; D is possibly TRBD1 (6 bases). Germline CDR1 reads MNHNS; CDR2 reads SASEGT. V was trimmed by 3 bases and J by 3 bases, leaving 14 bases between them. There are 15 residues in the CDR3. The CDR3 DNA reads as TGTGCCAGCAGTGATAACAGGGCCCAGGACTATGGCTACACCTTC. Its protein is CASSDNRAQDYGYTF.

V and J are TRBV6-2 or TRBV6-3 and TRBJ1-6; 10 nucleotides match TRBD1. Germline trimming cut 2 bases from V and 7 bases from J; bases unmatched to any gene: 5. The CDR3 contains 16 residues. Germline CDR1 reads MNHEY; CDR2 reads SVGEGT. The CDR3 here is CASSYRMTGGNSPLHF. The CDR3 DNA follows: TGTGCCAGCAGTTACCGGATGACAGGGGGCAATTCACCCCTCCACTTT.

The chain joins TRBV5-8 to TRBJ1-1; no definite D call. Per the germline V gene, CDR1 is SGHTS and CDR2 is YDEGEE. The ends were cut back, 1 base at V and 0 bases at J, with 10 bases in the middle. The CDR3 has 15 residues. The CDR3 DNA is TGTGCCAGCAGCTTGCTTCCCGGTCTGAACACTGAAGCTTTCTTT. Translated: CASSLLPGLNTEAFF.

The CDR3 protein is CASSLQGFSYEQYF. The CDR3 DNA reads as TGTGCCAGCAGTTTACAGGGATTCTCCTACGAGCAGTACTTC. The chain recombines TRBV28 with TRBJ2-7, with D possibly TRBD1 on 5 matching bases. Trimming took 2 bases from V and 0 from J, leaving 8 bases between them. Germline loops: CDR1 MDHEN, CDR2 SYDVKM. The CDR3 is made up of 14 amino acids.

V and J are TRBV7-9 and TRBJ2-2, with D possibly matching TRBD2 (5 bases). This CDR3 is 16 amino acids long. The V gene lost 1 base and the J gene lost 3 bases, with 12 bases spanning the gap. The germline gives CDR1 SEHNR, CDR2 FQNEAQ (reference sequence). The CDR3 protein is CASSLGLIGDTGELFF. CDR3 DNA: TGTGCCAGCAGCTTAGGACTAATCGGGGACACCGGGGAGCTGTTTTTT.

This sequence joins TRBV4-1 and TRBJ2-7; D is unclear. Germline V CDR1 and CDR2: MGHRA, YSYEKL. The CDR3 is 14 residues long. Trimming took off 2 bases at V and 3 bases at J, with 11 bases between the two ends. CDR3 residues: CASSQSRGRYEQYF. The CDR3 DNA follows: TGCGCCAGCAGCCAAAGTCGCGGCCGCTACGAGCAGTACTTC.

The chain carries TRBV24-1 and TRBJ1-5, with D unclear. V dropped 4 bases and J dropped 3 bases, with 15 bases sitting between them. Germline loops: CDR1 KGHDR, CDR2 SFDVKD. There are 16 residues in the CDR3. CDR3 sequence reads: CATSDPGLEINQPQHF. CDR3 DNA sequence: TGTGCCACCAGTGACCCTGGACTGGAAATCAATCAGCCCCAGCATTTT.